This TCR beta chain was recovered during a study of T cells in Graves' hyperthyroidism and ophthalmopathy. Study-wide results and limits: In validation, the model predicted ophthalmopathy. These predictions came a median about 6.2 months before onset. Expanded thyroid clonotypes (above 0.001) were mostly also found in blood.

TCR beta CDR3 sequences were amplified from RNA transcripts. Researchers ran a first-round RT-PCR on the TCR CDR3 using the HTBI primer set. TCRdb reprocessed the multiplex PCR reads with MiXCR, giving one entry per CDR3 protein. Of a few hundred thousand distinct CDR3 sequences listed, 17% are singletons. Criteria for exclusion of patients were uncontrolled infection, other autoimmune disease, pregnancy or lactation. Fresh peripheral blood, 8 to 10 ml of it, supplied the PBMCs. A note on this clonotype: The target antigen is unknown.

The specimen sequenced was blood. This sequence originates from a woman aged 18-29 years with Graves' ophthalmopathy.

The CDR3, as DNA: TGTGCCAGCAGCCCTTCCAGGGCCTCCTACGAGCAGTACTTC. Amino acids: CASSPSRASYEQYF. V usage is TRBV5-4 and J usage is TRBJ2-7, with D perhaps TRBD1 (5 bases). Trimming removed 4 bases at V and 0 bases at J, with 11 bases between. The CDR3 contains 14 residues. Germline V gene sequence: CDR1 SGHNT, CDR2 YYREEE (reference sequence).